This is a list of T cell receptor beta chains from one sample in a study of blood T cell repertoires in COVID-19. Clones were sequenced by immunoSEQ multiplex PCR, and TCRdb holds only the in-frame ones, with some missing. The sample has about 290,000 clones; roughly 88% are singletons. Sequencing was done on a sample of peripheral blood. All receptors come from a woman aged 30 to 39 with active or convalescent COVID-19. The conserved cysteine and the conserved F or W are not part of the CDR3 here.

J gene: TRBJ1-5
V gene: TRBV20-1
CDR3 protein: SASRPTGDAIIPQH

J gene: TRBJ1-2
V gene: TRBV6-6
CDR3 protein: ASSRGQTNYGYT

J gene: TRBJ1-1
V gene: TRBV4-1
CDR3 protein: ASSPPPGQGLRNTEAF

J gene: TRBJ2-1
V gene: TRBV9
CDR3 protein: ASSVRGTDNEQF

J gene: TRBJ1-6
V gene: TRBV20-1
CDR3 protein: SASDRGQKNNH

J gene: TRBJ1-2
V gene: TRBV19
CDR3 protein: ASSSPAYRRNSYGYT

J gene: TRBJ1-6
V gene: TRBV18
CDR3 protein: ASSPANGQIGGSPLH

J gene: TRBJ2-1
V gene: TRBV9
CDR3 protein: ASSVALFGQGDNEQF

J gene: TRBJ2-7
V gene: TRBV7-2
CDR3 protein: ASSLGTGSYEQY

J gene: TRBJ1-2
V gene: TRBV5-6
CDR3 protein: ASTLLEAGKYGYT

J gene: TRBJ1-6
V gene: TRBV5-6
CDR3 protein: ASNPWDREGSPLH

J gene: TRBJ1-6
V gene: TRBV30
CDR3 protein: ACKQGSLNSPLH

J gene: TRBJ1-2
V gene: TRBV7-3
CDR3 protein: ASSPQGWTGVGYT

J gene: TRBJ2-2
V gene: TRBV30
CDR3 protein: AWSVALTGELF

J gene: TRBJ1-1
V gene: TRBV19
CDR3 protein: ASSISGGRNTEAF

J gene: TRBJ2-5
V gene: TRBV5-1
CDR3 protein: ASSRDSQETQY

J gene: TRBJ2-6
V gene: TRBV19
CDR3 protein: ASSTRQGVLSGANVLT

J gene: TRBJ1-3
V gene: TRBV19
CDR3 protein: ASSAQGQGAGNTIY

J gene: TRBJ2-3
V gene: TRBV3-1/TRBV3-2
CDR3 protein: ASSQDLGRAGGFTDTQY

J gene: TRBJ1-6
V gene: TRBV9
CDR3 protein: ASSPAGSYNSPLH

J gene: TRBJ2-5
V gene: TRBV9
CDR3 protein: ASSVGQGPHETQY

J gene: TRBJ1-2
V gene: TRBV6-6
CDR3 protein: ASSPPTRSYYGYT

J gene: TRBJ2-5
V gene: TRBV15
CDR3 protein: ATSPRDYQETQY

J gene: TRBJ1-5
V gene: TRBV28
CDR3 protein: ASRGDRGPYSNQPQH

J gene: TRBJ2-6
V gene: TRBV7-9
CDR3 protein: ASTPRGFSGANVLT

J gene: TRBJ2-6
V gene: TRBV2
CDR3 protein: ASSGQLLSGANVLT

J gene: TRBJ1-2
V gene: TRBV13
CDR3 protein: ASSPRGGPDGYT

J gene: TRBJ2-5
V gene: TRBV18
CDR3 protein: ASSPGAQETQY

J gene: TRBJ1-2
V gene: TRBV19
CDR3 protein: ASSIIGREVNGYT

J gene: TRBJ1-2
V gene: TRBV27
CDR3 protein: ASGFRGRSGYT

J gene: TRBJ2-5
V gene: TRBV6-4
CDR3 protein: ASKGSGGQETQY

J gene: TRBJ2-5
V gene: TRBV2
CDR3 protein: ASSSGIAGGQETQY

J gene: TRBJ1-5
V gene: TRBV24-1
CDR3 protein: ATSETTGARNQPQH

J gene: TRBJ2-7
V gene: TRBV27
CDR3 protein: ASSPLRLAGVEGEQY

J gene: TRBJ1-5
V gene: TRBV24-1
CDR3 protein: ATGTGYSNQPQH

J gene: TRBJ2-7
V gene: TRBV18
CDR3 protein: ASSPSGDEQY

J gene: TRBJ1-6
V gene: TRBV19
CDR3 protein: ASTDPGQFYNSPLH

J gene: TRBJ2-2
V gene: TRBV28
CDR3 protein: ASIPGGYTGELF

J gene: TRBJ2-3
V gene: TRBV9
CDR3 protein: ASKRGSQNTDTQY

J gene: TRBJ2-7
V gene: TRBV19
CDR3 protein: ASQSPTSDSYEQY

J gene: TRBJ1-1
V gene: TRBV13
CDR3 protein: ASSLERGHTEAF

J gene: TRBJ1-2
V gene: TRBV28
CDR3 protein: ASSLDPADYGYT

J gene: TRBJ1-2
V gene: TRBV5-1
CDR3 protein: ASSLAVANYGYT

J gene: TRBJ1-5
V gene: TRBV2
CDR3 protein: ASSEAQGQGINQPQH

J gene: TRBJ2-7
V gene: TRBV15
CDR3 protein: ATSRGLAGAYYEQY

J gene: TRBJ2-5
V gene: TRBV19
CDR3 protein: ASSVGNQETQY

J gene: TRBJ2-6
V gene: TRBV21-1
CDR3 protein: ASSTRTSGGLAGANVLT

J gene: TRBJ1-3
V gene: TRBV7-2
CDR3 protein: ASSVQGSSGNTIY

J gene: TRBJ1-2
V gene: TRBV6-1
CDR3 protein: ASSERDRLNYGYT

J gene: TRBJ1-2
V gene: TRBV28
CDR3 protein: ASRPGGYGYT

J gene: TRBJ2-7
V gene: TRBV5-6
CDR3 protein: ASSPGTGTYEQY

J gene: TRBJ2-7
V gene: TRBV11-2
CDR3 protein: ASSSPLGTSGGVYEQY

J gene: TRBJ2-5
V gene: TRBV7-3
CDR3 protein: ASSLIGGAETQY

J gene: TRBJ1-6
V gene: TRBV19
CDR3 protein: ASSVPGQDNSPLH